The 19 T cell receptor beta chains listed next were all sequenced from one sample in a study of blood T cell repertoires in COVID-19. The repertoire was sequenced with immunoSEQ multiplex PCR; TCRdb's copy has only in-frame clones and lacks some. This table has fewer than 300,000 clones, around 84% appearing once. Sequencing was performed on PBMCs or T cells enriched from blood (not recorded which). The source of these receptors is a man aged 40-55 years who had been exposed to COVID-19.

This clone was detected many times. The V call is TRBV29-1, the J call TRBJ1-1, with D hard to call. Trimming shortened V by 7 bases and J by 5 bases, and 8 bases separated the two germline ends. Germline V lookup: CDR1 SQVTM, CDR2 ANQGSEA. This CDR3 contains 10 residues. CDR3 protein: CSGGLTEAFF. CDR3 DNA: TGCAGCGGAGGATTGACTGAAGCTTTCTTT.

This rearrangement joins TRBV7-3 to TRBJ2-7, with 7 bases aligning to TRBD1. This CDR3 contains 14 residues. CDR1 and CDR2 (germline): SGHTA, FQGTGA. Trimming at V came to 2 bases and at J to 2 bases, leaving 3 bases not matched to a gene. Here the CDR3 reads CASSLDRDTYEQYF. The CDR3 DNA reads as TGTGCCAGCAGCTTAGACAGGGATACCTACGAGCAGTACTTC.

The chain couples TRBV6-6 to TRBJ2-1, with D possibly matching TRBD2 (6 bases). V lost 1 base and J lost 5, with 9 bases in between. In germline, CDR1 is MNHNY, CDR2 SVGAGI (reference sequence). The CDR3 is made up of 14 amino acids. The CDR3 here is CASSYFGGDNEQFF. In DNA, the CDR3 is TGTGCCAGCAGTTACTTTGGAGGGGACAATGAGCAGTTCTTC.

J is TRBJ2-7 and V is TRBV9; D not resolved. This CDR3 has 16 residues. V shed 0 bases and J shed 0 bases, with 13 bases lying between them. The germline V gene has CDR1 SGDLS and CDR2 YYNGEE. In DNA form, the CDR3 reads TGTGCCAGCAGCGTAGGGCGGTTAGTCCTCTCCTACGAGCAGTACTTC. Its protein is CASSVGRLVLSYEQYF. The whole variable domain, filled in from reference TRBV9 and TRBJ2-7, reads DSGVTQTPKHLITATGQRVTLRCSPRSGDLSVYWYQQSLDQGLQFLIQYYNGEERAKGNILERFSAQQFPDLHSELNLSSLELGDSALYFCASSVGRLVLSYEQYFGPGTRLTVT.

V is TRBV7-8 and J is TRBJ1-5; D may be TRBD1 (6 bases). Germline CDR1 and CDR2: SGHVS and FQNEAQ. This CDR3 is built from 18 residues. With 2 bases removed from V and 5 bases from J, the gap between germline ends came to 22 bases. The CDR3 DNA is TGTGCCAGCAGCTTATTGGTTCGGGACACAAAGCCCGATCAGCCCCAGCATTTT. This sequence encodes CASSLLVRDTKPDQPQHF. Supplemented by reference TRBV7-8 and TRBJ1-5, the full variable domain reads GAGVSQSPRYKVAKRGQDVALRCDPISGHVSLFWYQQALGQGPEFLTYFQNEAQLDKSGLPSDRFFAERPEGSVSTLKIQRTQQEDSAVYLCASSLLVRDTKPDQPQHFGDGTRLSIL.

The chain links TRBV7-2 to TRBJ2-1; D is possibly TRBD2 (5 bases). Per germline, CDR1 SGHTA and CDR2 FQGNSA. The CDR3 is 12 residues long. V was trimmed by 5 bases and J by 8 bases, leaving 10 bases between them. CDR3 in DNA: TGTGCCAGCAGCCCCCCGGGGTATGAGCAGTTCTTC. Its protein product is CASSPPGYEQFF.

As DNA, the CDR3 is TGTGCCAGCAGCTCCCGGGTCGAGAATAGAGCACGGGTACCATCAGCCTACGAGCAGTACTTC. Protein sequence: CASSSRVENRARVPSAYEQYF. This rearrangement joins TRBV21-1 to TRBJ2-7; the D call TRBD2 from the table was never checked on the DNA. TRBV21-1 is an annotated pseudogene. The CDR3 runs 21 residues.

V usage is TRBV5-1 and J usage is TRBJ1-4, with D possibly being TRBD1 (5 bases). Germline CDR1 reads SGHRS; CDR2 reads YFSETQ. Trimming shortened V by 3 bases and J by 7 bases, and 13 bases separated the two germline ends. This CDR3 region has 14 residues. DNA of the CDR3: TGCGCCAGCAGCTCGGACAATTTGGGTGAAAAACTGTTTTTT. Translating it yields CASSSDNLGEKLFF.

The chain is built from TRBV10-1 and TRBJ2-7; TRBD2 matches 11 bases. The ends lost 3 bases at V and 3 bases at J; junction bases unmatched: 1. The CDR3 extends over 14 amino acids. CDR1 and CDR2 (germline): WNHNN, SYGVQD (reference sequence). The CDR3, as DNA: TGCGCCAGCAGTGAACTAGCGGGAGTCTACGAGCAGTACTTC. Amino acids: CASSELAGVYEQYF.

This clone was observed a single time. CDR3 bases: TGTGCCATCAGTCCCACTATACTGACCGAGGTTAGGAGGGAGCAGTACTTC. It specifies CAISPTILTEVRREQYF. The V and J genes are TRBV10-3 and TRBJ2-7; TRBD2 might be the D (5 bases). Trimming removed 5 bases at V and 7 bases at J, with 27 bases between. The CDR3 has 17 residues. Germline V gene lookup returns CDR1 ENHRY and CDR2 SYGVKD.

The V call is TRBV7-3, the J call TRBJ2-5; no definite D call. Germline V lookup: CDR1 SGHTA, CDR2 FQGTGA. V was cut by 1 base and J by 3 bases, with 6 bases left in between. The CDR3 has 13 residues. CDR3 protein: CASSLIVEETQYF. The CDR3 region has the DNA TGTGCCAGCAGCTTAATAGTCGAAGAGACCCAGTACTTC. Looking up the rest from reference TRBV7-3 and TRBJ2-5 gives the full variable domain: GAGVSQTPSNKVTEKGKYVELRCDPISGHTALYWYRQSLGQGPEFLIYFQGTGAADDSGLPNDRFFAVRPEGSVSTLKIQRTERGDSAVYLCASSLIVEETQYFGPGTRLLVL.

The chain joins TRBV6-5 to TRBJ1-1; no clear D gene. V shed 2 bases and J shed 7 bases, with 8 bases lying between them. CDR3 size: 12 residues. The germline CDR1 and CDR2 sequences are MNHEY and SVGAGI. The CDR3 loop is CASSYVTGEAFF. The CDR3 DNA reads TGTGCCAGCAGTTACGTCACGGGTGAAGCTTTCTTT.

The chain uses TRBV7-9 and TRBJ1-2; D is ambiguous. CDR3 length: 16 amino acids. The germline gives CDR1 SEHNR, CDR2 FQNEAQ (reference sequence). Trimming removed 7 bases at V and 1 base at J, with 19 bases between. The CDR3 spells CASTLGPAPFNYGYTF. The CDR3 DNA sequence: TGTGCCAGCACCCTAGGCCCGGCACCGTTTAACTATGGCTACACCTTC.

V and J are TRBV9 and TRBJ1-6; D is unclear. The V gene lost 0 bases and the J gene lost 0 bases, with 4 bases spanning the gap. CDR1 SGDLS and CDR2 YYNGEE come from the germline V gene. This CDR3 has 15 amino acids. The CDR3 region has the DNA TGTGCCAGCAGCGTAGACAACTCCTATAATTCACCCCTCCACTTT. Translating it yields CASSVDNSYNSPLHF. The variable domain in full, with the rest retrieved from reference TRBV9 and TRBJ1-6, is DSGVTQTPKHLITATGQRVTLRCSPRSGDLSVYWYQQSLDQGLQFLIQYYNGEERAKGNILERFSAQQFPDLHSELNLSSLELGDSALYFCASSVDNSYNSPLHFGNGTRLTVT.

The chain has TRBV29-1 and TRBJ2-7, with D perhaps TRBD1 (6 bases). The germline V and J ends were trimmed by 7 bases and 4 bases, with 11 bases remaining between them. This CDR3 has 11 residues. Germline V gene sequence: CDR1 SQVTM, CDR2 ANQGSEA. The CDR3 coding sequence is TGCAGCGGGTCACAGGGTTACGAGCAGTACTTC. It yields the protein CSGSQGYEQYF.

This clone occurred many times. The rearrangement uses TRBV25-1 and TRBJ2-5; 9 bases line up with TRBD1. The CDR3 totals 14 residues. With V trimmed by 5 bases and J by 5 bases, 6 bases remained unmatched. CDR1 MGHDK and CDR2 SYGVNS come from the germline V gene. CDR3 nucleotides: TGTGCCAGCAGTAGAGGACAGGGGAGGGAGACCCAGTACTTC. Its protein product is CASSRGQGRETQYF.

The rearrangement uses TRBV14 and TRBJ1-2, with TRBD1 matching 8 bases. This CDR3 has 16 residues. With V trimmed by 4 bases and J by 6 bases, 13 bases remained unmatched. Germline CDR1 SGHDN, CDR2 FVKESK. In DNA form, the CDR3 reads TGTGCCAGCAGCCCCCGGCGGACAGGGATTGGAGATGGCTACACCTTC. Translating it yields CASSPRRTGIGDGYTF.

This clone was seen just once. The CDR3 region is CASSFDRDRNTEAFF. DNA for the CDR3: TGTGCCAGCAGCTTTGACCGGGACAGGAACACTGAAGCTTTCTTT. V gene TRBV7-9 combines with J gene TRBJ1-1; 7 bases are shared with TRBD1. V gave up 3 bases and J gave up 1 base; unmatched junction bases: 5. This CDR3 contains 15 residues. CDR1 and CDR2 (germline): SEHNR, FQNEAQ (reference sequence).

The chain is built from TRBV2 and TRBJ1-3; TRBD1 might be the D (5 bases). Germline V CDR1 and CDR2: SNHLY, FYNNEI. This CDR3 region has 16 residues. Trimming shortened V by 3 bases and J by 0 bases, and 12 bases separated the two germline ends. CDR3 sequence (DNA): TGTGCCAGCAGTGAGCGTCCAGGGTTCTCTGGAAACACCATATATTTT. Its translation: CASSERPGFSGNTIYF.